The entry that follows covers one T cell receptor beta chain sequence. Its cognate antigen is unknown. Through Arm-PCR of CDR3 regions and iRepertoire HTBI primers, TCR beta libraries were built. One entry per CDR3 protein, called by TCRdb with MiXCR from the multiplex PCR reads. The sample carries roughly 450,000 distinct CDR3 sequences, approximately 23% recorded once. Time point: persistent/refractory GD, antithyroid drugs over 5 years with positive TRAb. Preparation of the TCR library used RNA extracted from PBMCs. In Xi'an, China, an endocrinology department was the source of patients. The data are from a study of regulatory T cells in long-lasting Graves disease. Study-level information: Persistent Graves' disease required over 5 years of antithyroid drugs and positive TSH receptor antibodies.

Findings and limits, study-wide: Having few samples may have compromised the accuracy.

This receptor was identified in a female donor with Graves disease. Source: peripheral blood mononuclear cells (PBMCs), taken when the disease was refractory, from a patient treated with antithyroid drugs.

CDR3 amino acids: CAWSRDRATYGYTF. In nucleotides, the CDR3 is TGTGCCTGGAGCCGGGACAGGGCCACGTATGGCTACACCTTC. This sequence joins TRBV30 and TRBJ1-2; 9 nucleotides agree with TRBD1. V lost 3 bases to trimming and J lost 5 bases; unmatched junction nucleotides: 7. The CDR3 is 14 residues long. CDR1 GTSNPN and CDR2 SVGIG come from the germline V gene (reference sequence).